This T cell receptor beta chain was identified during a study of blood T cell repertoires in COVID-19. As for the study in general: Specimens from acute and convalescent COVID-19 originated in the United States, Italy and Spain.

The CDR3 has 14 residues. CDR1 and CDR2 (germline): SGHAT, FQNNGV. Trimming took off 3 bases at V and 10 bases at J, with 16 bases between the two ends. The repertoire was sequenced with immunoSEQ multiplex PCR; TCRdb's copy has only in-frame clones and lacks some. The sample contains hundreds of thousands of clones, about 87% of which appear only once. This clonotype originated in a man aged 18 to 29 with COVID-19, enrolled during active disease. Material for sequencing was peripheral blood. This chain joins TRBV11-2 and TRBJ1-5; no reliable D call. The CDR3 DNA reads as TGTGCCAGCAGCTTTGATGACACACGAAACCCCCAGCATTTT. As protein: CASSFDDTRNPQHF.